Following are 23 T cell receptor beta chains from one sample sequenced in a study of blood T cell repertoires in COVID-19 (dated by TCRdb to about 2020). Library generation was performed with the immunoSEQ multiplex PCR assay. TCRdb stores this immuneACCESS table with in-frame sequences only. Part of the clones is absent; in the studies checked, under half of the shortfall reflects unresolved V genes, and no reason is known for the rest. The sample yields around 170,000 clones; around 84% were counted once. The leading ten clones occupy 13% to 15% of the sample. The specimen was peripheral blood. These receptors all stem from a man aged 25-45 years with active or convalescent COVID-19.

This clone appeared a few times. The V and J genes are TRBV12-3 or TRBV12-4 and TRBJ1-2; 7 bases agree with TRBD1. CDR3 length: 11 residues. Trimming removed 3 bases from V and 10 bases from J; junction bases left unmatched: 2. The CDR3 sequence: CASSLGTVYTF. For the CDR3, the DNA is TGTGCCAGCAGTTTGGGGACAGTCTACACCTTC.

The CDR3 sequence is CASSSLGTTVLRDIQYF. In nucleotides, the CDR3 is TGTGCCAGCAGCTCCCTAGGAACCACTGTCCTCCGGGACATTCAGTACTTC. V and J are TRBV5-6 and TRBJ2-4; unclear D gene. V shed 3 bases and J shed 8 bases, with 24 bases lying between them. CDR1 and CDR2 (germline): SGHDT, YYEEEE. This CDR3 contains 17 residues.

This chain connects TRBV27 to TRBJ2-1; weak D call: TRBD1 (6 bases). The CDR3 has 13 residues. The V end lost 5 bases, the J end lost 3 bases, and 8 bases lay between the germline ends. The germline CDR1 and CDR2 sequences are MNHEY and SMNVEV (reference sequence). This chain's CDR3 is CASSTGFYNEQFF. The CDR3 bases are TGTGCCAGCAGTACAGGGTTCTACAATGAGCAGTTCTTC.

The chain uses TRBV5-4 and TRBJ1-2; the match to TRBD1 covers 7 bases. Germline-derived CDR1 and CDR2 are SGHNT and YYREEE (reference sequence). The V gene end was trimmed by 3 bases and the J gene end by 7 bases; junction bases not matched to a gene: 9. The CDR3 is 14 amino acids. The CDR3: CASSWQDRDTGYTF. The CDR3 nucleotides read TGTGCCAGCAGCTGGCAAGACAGGGATACTGGCTACACCTTC.

The chain has TRBV6-1 and TRBJ1-2; a possible D gene is TRBD1 (6 bases). V dropped 4 bases and J dropped 7 bases, with 22 bases sitting between them. This CDR3 comprises 16 residues. In germline, CDR1 is MNHNS, CDR2 SASEGT. Here the CDR3 reads CASSADPGEWGSGYTF. Written as DNA, the CDR3 is TGTGCCAGCAGTGCCGACCCAGGGGAGTGGGGTAGTGGCTACACCTTC.

V is TRBV9 and J is TRBJ1-6; D is uncertain. The germline V and J ends were trimmed by 1 base and 9 bases, with 17 bases remaining between them. Germline V CDR1 and CDR2: SGDLS, YYNGEE. This CDR3 is built from 16 residues. CDR3 bases: TGTGCCAGCAGCGTAAGCGGCAGCTCCCTAGTTTCACCCCTCCACTTT. Translation: CASSVSGSSLVSPLHF.

In its sample, this clone was seen a few times. The chain is built from TRBV7-8 and TRBJ2-7, with D perhaps TRBD1 (6 bases). CDR1 SGHVS and CDR2 FQNEAQ come from the germline V gene. The ends were cut back, 4 bases at V and 2 bases at J, with 12 bases in the middle. This CDR3 is 14 amino acids long. CDR3 sequence (DNA): TGTGCCAGCAGCTGGTCTGGACAGCCCTACGAGCAGTACTTC. This encodes CASSWSGQPYEQYF.

The chain carries TRBV27 and TRBJ2-1, with 12 bases aligning to TRBD2. V dropped 3 bases and J dropped 4; count of bases not matched to a gene: 7. Germline-derived CDR1 and CDR2 are MNHEY and SMNVEV (reference sequence). CDR3 length: 17 residues. The DNA of the CDR3 is TGTGCCAGCAGTTTTAGCCAAGGACTAGCGGGGTACAATGAGCAGTTCTTC. This sequence encodes CASSFSQGLAGYNEQFF.

The rearrangement joins TRBV6-4 to TRBJ1-6; 10 bases match TRBD1. The V segment lost 3 bases and the J segment 7 bases; nucleotides outside the gene matches: 3. This CDR3 has 15 amino acids. Germline V gene lookup returns CDR1 MRHNA and CDR2 SNTAGT. For the CDR3, the DNA is TGTGCCAGCAGTGAAGGGGACAGGGGAAATTCACCCCTCCACTTT. It codes for CASSEGDRGNSPLHF.

This clone was recorded once. This rearrangement joins TRBV4-1 to TRBJ1-5; D not certain. The CDR3 runs to 16 residues. The V and J ends lost 1 base and 0 bases respectively, with 10 bases between them. Germline V gene data show CDR1 as MGHRA and CDR2 as YSYEKL. DNA for the CDR3: TGCGCCAGCAGCCAAGCGGCAGGCTATAGCAATCAGCCCCAGCATTTT. It encodes CASSQAAGYSNQPQHF.

V is TRBV10-3 and J is TRBJ2-1; 11 bases align to TRBD2. The CDR3 is 16 residues long. Germline CDR1 ENHRY, CDR2 SYGVKD. With 0 bases clipped from V and 10 bases from J, the junction kept 8 bases outside the gene matches. The CDR3 loop is CAISESRTSGRGEQFF. The DNA of the CDR3 is TGTGCCATCAGTGAGTCGAGGACTAGCGGGCGTGGAGAGCAGTTCTTC.

CDR3 nucleotides: TGTGCCTGGATCGAGGCGGGACAGCTTAATTCACCCCTCCACTTT. Translated, it gives CAWIEAGQLNSPLHF. This chain uses TRBV30 with TRBJ1-6, with 7 bases lining up with TRBD1. This CDR3 is 15 amino acids long. V lost 4 bases to trimming and J lost 6 bases; unmatched junction nucleotides: 9. Germline loops: CDR1 GTSNPN, CDR2 SVGIG (reference sequence).

The chain is built from TRBV7-2 and TRBJ2-1, with a possible D match to TRBD2 (5 bases). V lost 2 bases and J 9 bases, leaving 8 bases between the germline ends. The CDR3 is 12 amino acids. The germline V gene has CDR1 SGHTA and CDR2 FQGNSA. Here the CDR3 DNA reads TGTGCCAGCAGCTTAAGTGCGGGTGAGCAGTTCTTC. Translating gives CASSLSAGEQFF.

The gene calls are TRBV29-1 and TRBJ2-5; unclear D gene. CDR1 SQVTM and CDR2 ANQGSEA come from the germline V gene. The CDR3 consists of 14 residues. V lost 6 bases, J lost 1 base, and 15 bases lay in between. The CDR3 protein is CSVRQVLIQETQYF. The CDR3 nucleotides read TGCAGCGTCCGGCAGGTCCTCATCCAAGAGACCCAGTACTTC.

The rearrangement links TRBV9 to TRBJ2-1; a possible D gene is TRBD2 (6 bases). V lost 4 bases and J 10 bases, leaving 18 bases between the germline ends. Germline-derived CDR1 and CDR2 are SGDLS and YYNGEE. CDR3 length: 14 residues. DNA for the CDR3: TGTGCCAGCAGCCTCGCGGGGCTGCCTAGCGAGCAGTTCTTC. The encoded protein is CASSLAGLPSEQFF.

The chain joins TRBV28 to TRBJ2-3, with TRBD2 identical over 10 bases. This CDR3 is built from 18 residues. Per germline, CDR1 MDHEN and CDR2 SYDVKM. Trimming removed 2 bases from V and 2 bases from J; junction bases left unmatched: 10. The CDR3, as DNA: TGTGCCAGCAGTTTAAGGGCTAGCGGGGGCCGCCTCACAGATACGCAGTATTTT. Residues: CASSLRASGGRLTDTQYF.

This chain links TRBV12-5 with TRBJ2-7, with D tentatively TRBD1 (6 bases). CDR1 LGHNT and CDR2 FRNRAP come from the germline V gene. CDR3 length equals 12 residues. Trimming stripped 8 bases from V and 2 bases from J, with 10 bases between. The CDR3 sequence is CASRGKTYEQYF. CDR3 DNA sequence: TGTGCTAGTAGGGGGAAAACCTACGAGCAGTACTTC.

The rearrangement links TRBV5-1 to TRBJ2-3; 12 nucleotides agree with TRBD2. V was clipped by 1 base and J by 3 bases; unmatched bases: 0. The germline CDR1 and CDR2 sequences are SGHRS and YFSETQ. The CDR3 is made up of 15 amino acids. CDR3 nucleotides: TGCGCCAGCAGCTTGACTAGCGGGAGGACAGATACGCAGTATTTT. It is translated as CASSLTSGRTDTQYF.

This clone has only a few counts. V usage is TRBV11-2 and J usage is TRBJ2-2; 7 bases agree with TRBD2. Losses at the gene ends were 3 bases for V and 4 bases for J; bases not matched to a gene: 8. CDR3 length: 16 residues. Per germline, CDR1 SGHAT and CDR2 FQNNGV. Here the CDR3 DNA reads TGTGCCAGCAGCTTTCCCTTGGCGGGAGCCACCGGGGAGCTGTTTTTT. It is translated as CASSFPLAGATGELFF.

This clone has only one observation. The chain couples TRBV30 to TRBJ1-5; D perhaps matches TRBD1 (5 bases). The CDR3 extends over 12 amino acids. V lost 8 bases to trimming and J lost 9 bases, with 17 bases between them. From germline, CDR1 is GTSNPN and CDR2 SVGIG (reference sequence). CDR3 sequence reads: CAASGGMGPQHF. The DNA for the CDR3 is TGTGCCGCCTCCGGGGGTATGGGGCCCCAGCATTTT. The full variable domain, its missing parts supplied by reference TRBV30 and TRBJ1-5, is SQTIHQWPATLVQPVGSPLSLECTVEGTSNPNLYWYRQAAGRGLQLLFYSVGIGQISSEVPQNLSASRPQDRQFILSSKKLLLSDSGFYLCAASGGMGPQHFGDGTRLSIL.

The chain links TRBV27 to TRBJ1-1; D is ambiguous. Looked up from germline, CDR1 is MNHEY and CDR2 is SMNVEV (reference sequence). CDR3 size: 17 residues. Trimming cost V 2 bases and J 7 bases, with 23 bases left between them. CDR3 in DNA: TGTGCCAGCAGTTTAGACGGCCTCAGGCAGAGTCGGAATGAAGCTTTCTTT. This gives the protein CASSLDGLRQSRNEAFF.

CDR3 in DNA: TGTGCCATCAGTGAGACAGGGACCTACGAGCAGTACGTC. This encodes CAISETGTYEQYV. The chain joins TRBV10-3 to TRBJ2-7, with a tentative D call TRBD1 (6 bases). V was shortened by 2 bases and J by 2 bases, with 7 bases between the two germline ends. There are 13 residues in the CDR3. CDR1 ENHRY and CDR2 SYGVKD come from the germline V gene.

The gene calls are TRBV18 and TRBJ1-6; D gene unclear. The CDR3 consists of 17 residues. Trimming removed 3 bases at V and 9 bases at J, with 21 bases between. Germline V gene sequence: CDR1 KGHSH, CDR2 LQKENI. The CDR3 coding sequence is TGTGCCAGCTCACCTAATGCCGATCCACGGGGTGGTTCACCCCTCCACTTT. Translation gives CASSPNADPRGGSPLHF.